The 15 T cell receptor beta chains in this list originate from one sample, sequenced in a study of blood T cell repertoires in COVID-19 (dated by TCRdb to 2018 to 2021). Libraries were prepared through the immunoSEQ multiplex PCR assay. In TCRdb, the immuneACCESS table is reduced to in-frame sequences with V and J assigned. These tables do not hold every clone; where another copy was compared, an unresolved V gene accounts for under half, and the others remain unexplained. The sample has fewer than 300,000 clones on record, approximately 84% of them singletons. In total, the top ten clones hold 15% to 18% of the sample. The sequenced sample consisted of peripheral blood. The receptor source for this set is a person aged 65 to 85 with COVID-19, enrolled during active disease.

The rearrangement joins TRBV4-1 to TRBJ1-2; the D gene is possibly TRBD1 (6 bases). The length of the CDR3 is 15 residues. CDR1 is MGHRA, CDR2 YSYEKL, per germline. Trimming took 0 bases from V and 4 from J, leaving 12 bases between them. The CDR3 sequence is CASSQEVAGVYGYTF. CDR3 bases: TGCGCCAGCAGCCAAGAAGTGGCAGGGGTCTATGGCTACACCTTC.

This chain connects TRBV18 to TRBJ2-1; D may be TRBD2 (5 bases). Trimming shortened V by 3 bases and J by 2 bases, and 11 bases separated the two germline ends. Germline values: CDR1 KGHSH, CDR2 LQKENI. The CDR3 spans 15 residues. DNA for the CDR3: TGTGCCAGCTCACCTTGGACGGGGACCTACAATGAGCAGTTCTTC. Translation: CASSPWTGTYNEQFF.

The CDR3 loop is CASSASPGTGGGGNQPQHF. CDR3 coding DNA: TGTGCCAGCAGTGCCTCCCCCGGGACAGGGGGCGGGGGCAATCAGCCCCAGCATTTT. This chain uses TRBV28 with TRBJ1-5; 12 positions agree with TRBD1. This CDR3 is 19 amino acids long. J lost 2 bases, V lost 5 bases, and 13 bases had no gene match. Germline V gives CDR1 MDHEN, CDR2 SYDVKM.

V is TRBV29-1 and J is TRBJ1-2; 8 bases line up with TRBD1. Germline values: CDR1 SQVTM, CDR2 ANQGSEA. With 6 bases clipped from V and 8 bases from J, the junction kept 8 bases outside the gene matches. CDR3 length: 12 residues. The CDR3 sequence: CSVRTGTDGYTF. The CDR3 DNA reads TGCAGCGTGCGGACAGGGACCGACGGCTACACCTTC.

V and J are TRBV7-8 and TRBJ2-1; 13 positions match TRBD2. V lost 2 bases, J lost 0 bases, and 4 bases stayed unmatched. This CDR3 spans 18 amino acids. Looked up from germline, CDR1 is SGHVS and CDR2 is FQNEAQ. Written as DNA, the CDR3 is TGTGCCAGCAGCTTAAGGGGACTAGCGGGGAGCTCCTACAATGAGCAGTTCTTC. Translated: CASSLRGLAGSSYNEQFF.

The CDR3: CPSGQEDQPQHF. The CDR3 nucleotides read TGTCCCAGTGGACAGGAGGATCAGCCCCAGCATTTT. The chain joins TRBV10-3 to TRBJ1-5; 7 bases are a match to TRBD1. The CDR3 length is 12 residues. Germline CDR1 reads ENHRY; CDR2 reads SYGVKD.

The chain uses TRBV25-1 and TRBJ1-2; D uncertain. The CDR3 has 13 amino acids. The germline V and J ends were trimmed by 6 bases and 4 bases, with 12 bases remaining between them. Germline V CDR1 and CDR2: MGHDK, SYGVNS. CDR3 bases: TGTGCCAGCAGCGATTCCAACACCTATGGCTACACCTTC. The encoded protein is CASSDSNTYGYTF.

As DNA, the CDR3 is TGCGCCAGCAGCCAAGAGGTTCCCGGTCAGCCCCAGCATTTT. Encoded protein: CASSQEVPGQPQHF. The J gene is TRBJ1-5, the V gene TRBV4-1, with D hard to call. The CDR3 totals 14 residues. CDR1 is MGHRA, CDR2 YSYEKL, per germline. V was pared by 0 bases and J by 6 bases, with 9 bases between.

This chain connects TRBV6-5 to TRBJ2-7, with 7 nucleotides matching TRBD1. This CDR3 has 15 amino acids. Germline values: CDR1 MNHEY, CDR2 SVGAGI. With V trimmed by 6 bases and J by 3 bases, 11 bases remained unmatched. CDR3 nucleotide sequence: TGTGCCAGCAGACTACAGGGGTTAATGGACTACGAGCAGTACTTC. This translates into CASRLQGLMDYEQYF.

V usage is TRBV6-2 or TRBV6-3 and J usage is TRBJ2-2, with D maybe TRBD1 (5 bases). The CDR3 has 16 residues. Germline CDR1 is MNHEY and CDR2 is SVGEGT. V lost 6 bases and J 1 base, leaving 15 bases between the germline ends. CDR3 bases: TGTGCCAGCAGCTTCCCTCAGGGAATGAACACCGGGGAGCTGTTTTTT. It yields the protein CASSFPQGMNTGELFF.

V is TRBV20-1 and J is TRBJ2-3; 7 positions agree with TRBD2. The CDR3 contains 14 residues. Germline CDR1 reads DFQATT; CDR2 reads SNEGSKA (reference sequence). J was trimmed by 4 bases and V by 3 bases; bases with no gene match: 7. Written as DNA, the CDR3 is TGCAGTGCTAGTCGCGGGGGAGGGGCAGATACGCAGTATTTT. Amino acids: CSASRGGGADTQYF.

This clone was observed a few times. The CDR3 nucleotides read TGTGCCAGCAGCGCAGGGCAGCGGGATCTCTCCTACGAGCAGTACTTC. It codes for CASSAGQRDLSYEQYF. This rearrangement joins TRBV9 to TRBJ2-7; 7 bases match TRBD2. The CDR3 has 16 residues. Germline V lookup: CDR1 SGDLS, CDR2 YYNGEE. Unmatched junction bases numbered 9, after V lost 3 bases and J lost 0 bases. The full variable domain, rest sourced from reference TRBV9 and TRBJ2-7, is DSGVTQTPKHLITATGQRVTLRCSPRSGDLSVYWYQQSLDQGLQFLIQYYNGEERAKGNILERFSAQQFPDLHSELNLSSLELGDSALYFCASSAGQRDLSYEQYFGPGTRLTVT.

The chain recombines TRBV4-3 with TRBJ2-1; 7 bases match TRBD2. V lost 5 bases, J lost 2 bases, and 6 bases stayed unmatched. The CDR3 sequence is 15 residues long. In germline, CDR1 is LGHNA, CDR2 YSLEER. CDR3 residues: CASSAAGVPYNEQFF. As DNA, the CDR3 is TGCGCCAGCAGCGCCGCGGGGGTTCCCTACAATGAGCAGTTCTTC.

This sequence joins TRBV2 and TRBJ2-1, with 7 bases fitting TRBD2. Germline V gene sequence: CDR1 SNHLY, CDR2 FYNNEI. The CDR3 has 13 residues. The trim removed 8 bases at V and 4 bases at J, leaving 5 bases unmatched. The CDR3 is CASGLAAYNEQFF. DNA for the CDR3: TGTGCCAGCGGGCTAGCGGCTTACAATGAGCAGTTCTTC.

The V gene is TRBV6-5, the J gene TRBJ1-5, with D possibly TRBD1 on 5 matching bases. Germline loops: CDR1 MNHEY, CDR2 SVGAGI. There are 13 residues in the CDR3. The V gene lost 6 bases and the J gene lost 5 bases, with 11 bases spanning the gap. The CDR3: CASSLDRDQPQHF. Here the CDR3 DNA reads TGTGCCAGCAGCCTCGACAGAGATCAGCCCCAGCATTTT.